Sequencing of this T cell receptor beta chain was carried out in a study of cytomegalovirus exposure and HLA in healthy donors. Study at large: There were about 85 million unique TCRs (from HLA-typed donors) in an early data release.

The CDR3 length is 14 residues. Germline lookup yields CDR1 SGHVS and CDR2 FQNEAQ. Broader study findings: CMV serostatus stood as the only immune exposure information on hand.

With respect to this clone: What it binds is not known. An end of the junction does not agree with germline; a read error may underlie this.

The PCR ran on 60 Vbeta and 13 Jbeta primers. Under the authors' procedure: Among the unique TCR beta chains that a later analysis counted, about 81 million in all, around 11 million were shared. The method was immunoSEQ multiplex PCR; TCRdb's version includes in-frame clones alone and lacks a portion of them. For V, J and clone size, that table is used; D and trimming come from the DNA. Found here are roughly 140,000 clones, around 80% of them singletons; the top ten hold approximately 6.1%. The J gene is TRBJ2-6, the V gene TRBV7-8, with D possibly matching TRBD1 (5 bases). This clonotype originated in a man aged 25 to 40 in good health and CMV-seropositive. Sequencing was carried out using PBMCs. CDR3 nucleotides: TGTGCCAGCAGCTTCCGACTTGGGGCCAACGGCCTGACTTTC. Its protein is CASSFRLGANGLTF.